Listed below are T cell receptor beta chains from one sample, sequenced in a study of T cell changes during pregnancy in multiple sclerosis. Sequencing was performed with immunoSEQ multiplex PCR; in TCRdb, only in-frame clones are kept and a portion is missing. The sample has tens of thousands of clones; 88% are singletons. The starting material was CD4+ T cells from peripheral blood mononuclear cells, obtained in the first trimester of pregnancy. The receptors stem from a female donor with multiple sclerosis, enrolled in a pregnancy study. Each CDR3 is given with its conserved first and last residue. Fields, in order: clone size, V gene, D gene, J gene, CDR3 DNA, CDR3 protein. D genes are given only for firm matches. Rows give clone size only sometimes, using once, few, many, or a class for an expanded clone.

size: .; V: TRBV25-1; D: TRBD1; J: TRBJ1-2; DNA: TGTGCCAGCACCGGGACAGGGGGTAACTATGGCTACACCTTC; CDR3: CASTGTGGNYGYTF
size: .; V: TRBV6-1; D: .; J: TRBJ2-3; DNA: TGTGCCAGCAGTGACCTGATACAGGGTCGGACTAGCACAGATACGCAGTATTTT; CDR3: CASSDLIQGRTSTDTQYF
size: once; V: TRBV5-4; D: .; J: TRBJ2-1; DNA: TGTGCCAGCAGCCTTGTTCCGTCTAGCGTCAATGGGCAGTTCTTC; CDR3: CASSLVPSSVNGQFF
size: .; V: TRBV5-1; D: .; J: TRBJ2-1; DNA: TGCGCCAGCAGCTTGTTAGGGGAGGCCTACAATGAGCAGTTCTTC; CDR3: CASSLLGEAYNEQFF
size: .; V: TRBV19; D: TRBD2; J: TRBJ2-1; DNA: TGTGCCAGTAGTCCTCGACCGGGACTAGCTATCTACAATGAGCAGTTCTTC; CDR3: CASSPRPGLAIYNEQFF
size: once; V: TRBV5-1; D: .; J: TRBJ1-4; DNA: TGCGCCAGCAGCCAAACGGCAACTAATGAAAAACTGTTTTTT; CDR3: CASSQTATNEKLFF
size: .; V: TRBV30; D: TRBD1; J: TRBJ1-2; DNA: TGTGCCTGGAGTGCCCCACGGACAGGGTGGATTACGGGAGGCTACACCTTC; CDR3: CAWSAPRTGWITGGYTF
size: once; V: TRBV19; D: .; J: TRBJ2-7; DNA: TGTGCCAGTATGCAGCGCGGAGACTACGAGCAGTACTTC; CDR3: CASMQRGDYEQYF
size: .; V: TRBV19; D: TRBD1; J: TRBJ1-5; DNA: TGTGCCAGTAGTCTACAGGGGGCAGAGCAGCCCCAGCATTTT; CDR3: CASSLQGAEQPQHF
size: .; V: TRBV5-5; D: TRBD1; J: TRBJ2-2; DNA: TGTGCCAGCAGCCAGCCGGGACAGAGGATCACCGGGGAGCTGTTTTTT; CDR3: CASSQPGQRITGELFF
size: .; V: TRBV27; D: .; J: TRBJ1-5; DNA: TGTGCCAGCAGAGCTAGACAGGATAGCAATCAGCCCCAGCATTTT; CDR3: CASRARQDSNQPQHF
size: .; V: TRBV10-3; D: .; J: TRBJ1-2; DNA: TGTGCCTACAGGGAAGCTAACTATGGCTACACCTTC; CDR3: CAYREANYGYTF
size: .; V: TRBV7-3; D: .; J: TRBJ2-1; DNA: TGTGCCAGCAGCTTAACCCCGGCCAGGGGCAGTTACAATGAGCAGTTCTTC; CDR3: CASSLTPARGSYNEQFF
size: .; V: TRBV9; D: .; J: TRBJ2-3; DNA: TGTGCCAGCAGCGTGGGTTCCACCCGGGGCACAGATACGCAGTATTTT; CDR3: CASSVGSTRGTDTQYF
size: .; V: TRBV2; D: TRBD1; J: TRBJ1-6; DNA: TGTGCCAGCAGGACGACAGGGGGCGTGGATTCACCCCTCCACTTT; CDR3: CASRTTGGVDSPLHF
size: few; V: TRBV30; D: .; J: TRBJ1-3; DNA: TGTGCCTGGAGTGTACAGGTCTCTGGAAACACCATATATTTT; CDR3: CAWSVQVSGNTIYF
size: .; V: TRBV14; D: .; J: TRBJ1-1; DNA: TGTGCCAGCAGCCCCTATGCCGGGGGAGGCACTGAAGCTTTCTTT; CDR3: CASSPYAGGGTEAFF
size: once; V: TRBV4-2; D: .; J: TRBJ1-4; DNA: TGTGCCAGCAGCCAAGATTATAGAGATGAAAAACTGTTTTTT; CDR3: CASSQDYRDEKLFF
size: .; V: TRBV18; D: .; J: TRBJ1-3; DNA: TGTGCCAGCTCACCCCTTCGGGATGACTCTGGAAACACCATATATTTT; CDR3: CASSPLRDDSGNTIYF
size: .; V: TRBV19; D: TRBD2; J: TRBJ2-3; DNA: TGTGCCAGTACTAGCGGGGGGCGGGATACGCAGTATTTT; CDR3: CASTSGGRDTQYF
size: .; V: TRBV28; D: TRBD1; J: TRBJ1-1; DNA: TGTGCCAGCAACCGCGGGACAGGGGCAAACACTGAAGCTTTCTTT; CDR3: CASNRGTGANTEAFF
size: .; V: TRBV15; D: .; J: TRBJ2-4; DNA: TGTGCCACCAGCAGAGTAGTCGGACAGTCGGGAGCCAAAAACATTCAGTACTTC; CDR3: CATSRVVGQSGAKNIQYF
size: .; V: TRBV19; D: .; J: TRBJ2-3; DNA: TGTGCCAGTAGTAGCGGCCCCACAGATACGCAGTATTTT; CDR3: CASSSGPTDTQYF
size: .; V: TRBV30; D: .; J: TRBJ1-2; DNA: TGTGCCTGGAGTCTGGGGGGGCAGGATGGCTACACCTTC; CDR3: CAWSLGGQDGYTF
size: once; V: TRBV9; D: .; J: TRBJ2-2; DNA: TGTGCCAGCAGCGTCCGGACAGAGAACACCGGGGAGCTGTTTTTT; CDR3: CASSVRTENTGELFF
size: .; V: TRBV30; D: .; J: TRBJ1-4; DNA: TGTGCCTGGAGAAGAGCTGAAAAACTGTTTTTT; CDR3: CAWRRAEKLFF
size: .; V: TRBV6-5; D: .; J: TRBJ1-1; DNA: TGTGCCAGCAGCCCCGACCCGGGCACTGAAGCTTTCTTT; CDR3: CASSPDPGTEAFF
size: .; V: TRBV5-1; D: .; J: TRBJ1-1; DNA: TGCGCCAGCAGCTTGTTACAGTTTAACACTGAAGCTTTCTTT; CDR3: CASSLLQFNTEAFF
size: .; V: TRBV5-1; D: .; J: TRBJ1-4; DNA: TGCGCCAGCAGACCCTCAACAGGAATTAATGAAAAACTGTTTTTT; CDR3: CASRPSTGINEKLFF
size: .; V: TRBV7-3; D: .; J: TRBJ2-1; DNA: TGTGCCAGCAGCTTAAGTAGCCAGCACAATGAGCAGTTCTTC; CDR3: CASSLSSQHNEQFF
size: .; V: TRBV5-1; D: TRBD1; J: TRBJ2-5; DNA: TGCGCCAGCAGCACCTTAACGACAGGGGTTGAGACCCAGTACTTC; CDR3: CASSTLTTGVETQYF
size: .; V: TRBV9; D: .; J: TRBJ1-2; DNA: TGTGCCAGCAGCGTAGCTACGAGTACCTGGGGCTACACCTTC; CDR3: CASSVATSTWGYTF
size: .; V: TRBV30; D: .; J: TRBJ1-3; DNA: TGTGCCTGGAGCCCAGGACTGCCAGGTTACACCATATATTTT; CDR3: CAWSPGLPGYTIYF
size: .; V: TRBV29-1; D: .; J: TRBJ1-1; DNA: TGCAGCGTTGACTGGGGAGACACTGAAGCTTTCTTT; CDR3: CSVDWGDTEAFF
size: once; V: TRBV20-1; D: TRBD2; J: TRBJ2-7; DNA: TGCGGGGCGGGGGATCTATACGAGCAGTACTTC; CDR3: CGAGDLYEQYF
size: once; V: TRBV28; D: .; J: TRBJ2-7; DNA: TGTGCCAGCAGTTTGCCCCGACTAAACGGAGGTCTCGAGCAGTACTTC; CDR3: CASSLPRLNGGLEQYF
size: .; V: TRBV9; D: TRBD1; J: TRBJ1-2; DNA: TGTGCCAGCAGCCTGGACAGGGGCCATGGCTACACCTTC; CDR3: CASSLDRGHGYTF
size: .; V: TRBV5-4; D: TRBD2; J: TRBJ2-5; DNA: TGTGCCAGCAGCTTGTGGAGCGGGGGGCACGAGACCCAGTACTTC; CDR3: CASSLWSGGHETQYF
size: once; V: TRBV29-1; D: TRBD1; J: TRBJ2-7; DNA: TGCAGCGTGGTCCAAGGGGGCACCGACGAGCAGTACTTC; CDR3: CSVVQGGTDEQYF
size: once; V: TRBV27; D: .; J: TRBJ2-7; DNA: TGTGCCAGCAGCCCTTTTACCAAGCCCTACGAGCAGTACTTC; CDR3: CASSPFTKPYEQYF
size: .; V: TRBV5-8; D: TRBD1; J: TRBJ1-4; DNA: TGTGCCAGCAGCGATCTCACAGGGGCCCCGGGGGAAAAACTGTTTTTT; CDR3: CASSDLTGAPGEKLFF